The rows below give T cell receptor beta chains drawn from one sample of a study of technical replicates of blood from a handful of donors. Only in-frame clones appear in the TCRdb table, and some are missing; sequencing was by immunoSEQ multiplex PCR. Altogether about 93,000 clones are present, approximately 95% being singletons, with the ten largest covering just over 0.25%. Sequencing was carried out using T cells isolated from PBMCs. The receptors derive from a human donor in good health. CDR3s include the opening cysteine and the closing phenylalanine or tryptophan. Each record gives: J gene, D gene, CDR3 length, V gene, CDR3 DNA, CDR3 protein. The D gene is left open where the match is weak.

TRBJ2-5 TRBD2 17 TRBV6-1 TGTGCCAGCAGTGAACCTAAGGGGGAACTAGCGGAAGAGACCCAGTACTTC CASSEPKGELAEETQYF
TRBJ1-5 TRBD1 16 TRBV28 TGTGCCAGCAGTTCACCCTTGACAGGGCCTAATCAGCCCCAGCATTTT CASSSPLTGPNQPQHF
TRBJ1-2 - 17 TRBV27 TGTGCCAGCAGTTCTATGGGGGCCCAAGGGGAACACTATGGCTACACCTTC CASSSMGAQGEHYGYTF
TRBJ1-2 - 20 TRBV4-1 TGCGCCAGCAGCCAAGATCTTAGGGGAGGGATAAAGGGATATAACATCGGCTACACCTTC CASSQDLRGGIKGYNIGYTF
TRBJ2-1 TRBD2 17 TRBV28 TGTGCCAGCAGTTCGGCAACTAGCGGGAGTTATTACAATGAGCAGTTCTTC CASSSATSGSYYNEQFF
TRBJ1-5 TRBD1 15 TRBV19 TGTGCCAGTAGTATTACAGGGGCTCACAATCAGCCCCAGCATTTT CASSITGAHNQPQHF
TRBJ1-1 - 15 TRBV6-5 TGTGCCAGCAGTTACACAGGGTTCATGAACACTGAAGCTTTCTTT CASSYTGFMNTEAFF
TRBJ1-1 - 15 TRBV4-2 TGTGCCAGCAGCCCAAGGTCCGGGATGAACACTGAAGCTTTCTTT CASSPRSGMNTEAFF
TRBJ2-7 TRBD1 15 TRBV15 TGTGCCACCAGCAGACGGGCAGGGGGCTCCTACGAGCAGTACTTC CATSRRAGGSYEQYF
TRBJ2-5 - 13 TRBV5-4 TGTGCCAGCAGCCGGGACTCAGAAGAGACCCAGTACTTC CASSRDSEETQYF
TRBJ2-2 TRBD2 16 TRBV7-9 TGTGCCAGCAGCTTAGGTCCTAGCGGAGGGACCGGGGAGCTGTTTTTT CASSLGPSGGTGELFF
TRBJ1-3 - 14 TRBV11-2 TGTGCCAGCAGCTTGTCTGAGGGTGGAAACACCATATATTTT CASSLSEGGNTIYF
TRBJ2-1 TRBD2 12 TRBV5-1 TGCGCCAGCAGACGGGGGGAGAATGAGCAGTTCTTC CASRRGENEQFF
TRBJ2-3 TRBD2 15 TRBV29-1 TGCAGCGTTGCTATCTCTAGCGGGGGTCCAGATACGCAGTATTTT CSVAISSGGPDTQYF
TRBJ2-2 - 16 TRBV5-6 TGTGCCAGCAGCTTGGTCCAGGGGTCGGACACCGGGGAGCTGTTTTTT CASSLVQGSDTGELFF
TRBJ1-1 TRBD1 16 TRBV14 TGTGCCAGCAGCCAAGATAGGGGCAGGGGGAAAAATGAAGCTTTCTTT CASSQDRGRGKNEAFF
TRBJ1-1 - 14 TRBV19 TGTGCCAGTAGCCAATCGCCACGGGGCACTGAAGCTTTCTTT CASSQSPRGTEAFF